This TCR beta chain was captured by sequencing in a study of shared clonotypes between healthy human individuals. Study-level points and caveats: Enrolling few donors narrowed the genetic and exposure-history diversity that was represented. Specimens sampled were limited to blood, with tissue repertoires likely differing. The study found lower generation probabilities in non-shared clonotypes than in those shared by all four donors. With a handful of donors compared, 4.5% to 6.5% of naive CD4 clonotypes were shared.

The V end lost 5 bases, the J end lost 5 bases, and 25 bases lay between the germline ends. The CDR3 is 18 amino acids. The V gene's germline CDR1 is SGHVS and CDR2 FQNEAQ. Generated by immunoSEQ multiplex PCR, the TCRdb table keeps only in-frame clones and is missing some. This sample carries roughly 2.1 million clones, roughly 91% of them seen once, and the ten largest clones take about 1.5%. Turning to this clone: Its antigen is undetermined.

Positive CCR7 selection of CD45RO-negative cells yielded the naive CD8 cells, and terminally differentiated effector memory CD45RA+ cells were excluded. The specimen was naive CD8+ T cells from PBMCs. The chain carries TRBV7-8 and TRBJ2-1, with D maybe TRBD1 (10 bases). The TCR originated in a man between 18 and 35 years old in good health. Some clones in this sample may be carry-over from other donors' samples. The CDR3 region is CASSQGQGIAGVDNEQFF. The CDR3 DNA sequence: TGTGCCAGCAGCCAGGGACAGGGGATAGCGGGAGTAGACAATGAGCAGTTCTTC.